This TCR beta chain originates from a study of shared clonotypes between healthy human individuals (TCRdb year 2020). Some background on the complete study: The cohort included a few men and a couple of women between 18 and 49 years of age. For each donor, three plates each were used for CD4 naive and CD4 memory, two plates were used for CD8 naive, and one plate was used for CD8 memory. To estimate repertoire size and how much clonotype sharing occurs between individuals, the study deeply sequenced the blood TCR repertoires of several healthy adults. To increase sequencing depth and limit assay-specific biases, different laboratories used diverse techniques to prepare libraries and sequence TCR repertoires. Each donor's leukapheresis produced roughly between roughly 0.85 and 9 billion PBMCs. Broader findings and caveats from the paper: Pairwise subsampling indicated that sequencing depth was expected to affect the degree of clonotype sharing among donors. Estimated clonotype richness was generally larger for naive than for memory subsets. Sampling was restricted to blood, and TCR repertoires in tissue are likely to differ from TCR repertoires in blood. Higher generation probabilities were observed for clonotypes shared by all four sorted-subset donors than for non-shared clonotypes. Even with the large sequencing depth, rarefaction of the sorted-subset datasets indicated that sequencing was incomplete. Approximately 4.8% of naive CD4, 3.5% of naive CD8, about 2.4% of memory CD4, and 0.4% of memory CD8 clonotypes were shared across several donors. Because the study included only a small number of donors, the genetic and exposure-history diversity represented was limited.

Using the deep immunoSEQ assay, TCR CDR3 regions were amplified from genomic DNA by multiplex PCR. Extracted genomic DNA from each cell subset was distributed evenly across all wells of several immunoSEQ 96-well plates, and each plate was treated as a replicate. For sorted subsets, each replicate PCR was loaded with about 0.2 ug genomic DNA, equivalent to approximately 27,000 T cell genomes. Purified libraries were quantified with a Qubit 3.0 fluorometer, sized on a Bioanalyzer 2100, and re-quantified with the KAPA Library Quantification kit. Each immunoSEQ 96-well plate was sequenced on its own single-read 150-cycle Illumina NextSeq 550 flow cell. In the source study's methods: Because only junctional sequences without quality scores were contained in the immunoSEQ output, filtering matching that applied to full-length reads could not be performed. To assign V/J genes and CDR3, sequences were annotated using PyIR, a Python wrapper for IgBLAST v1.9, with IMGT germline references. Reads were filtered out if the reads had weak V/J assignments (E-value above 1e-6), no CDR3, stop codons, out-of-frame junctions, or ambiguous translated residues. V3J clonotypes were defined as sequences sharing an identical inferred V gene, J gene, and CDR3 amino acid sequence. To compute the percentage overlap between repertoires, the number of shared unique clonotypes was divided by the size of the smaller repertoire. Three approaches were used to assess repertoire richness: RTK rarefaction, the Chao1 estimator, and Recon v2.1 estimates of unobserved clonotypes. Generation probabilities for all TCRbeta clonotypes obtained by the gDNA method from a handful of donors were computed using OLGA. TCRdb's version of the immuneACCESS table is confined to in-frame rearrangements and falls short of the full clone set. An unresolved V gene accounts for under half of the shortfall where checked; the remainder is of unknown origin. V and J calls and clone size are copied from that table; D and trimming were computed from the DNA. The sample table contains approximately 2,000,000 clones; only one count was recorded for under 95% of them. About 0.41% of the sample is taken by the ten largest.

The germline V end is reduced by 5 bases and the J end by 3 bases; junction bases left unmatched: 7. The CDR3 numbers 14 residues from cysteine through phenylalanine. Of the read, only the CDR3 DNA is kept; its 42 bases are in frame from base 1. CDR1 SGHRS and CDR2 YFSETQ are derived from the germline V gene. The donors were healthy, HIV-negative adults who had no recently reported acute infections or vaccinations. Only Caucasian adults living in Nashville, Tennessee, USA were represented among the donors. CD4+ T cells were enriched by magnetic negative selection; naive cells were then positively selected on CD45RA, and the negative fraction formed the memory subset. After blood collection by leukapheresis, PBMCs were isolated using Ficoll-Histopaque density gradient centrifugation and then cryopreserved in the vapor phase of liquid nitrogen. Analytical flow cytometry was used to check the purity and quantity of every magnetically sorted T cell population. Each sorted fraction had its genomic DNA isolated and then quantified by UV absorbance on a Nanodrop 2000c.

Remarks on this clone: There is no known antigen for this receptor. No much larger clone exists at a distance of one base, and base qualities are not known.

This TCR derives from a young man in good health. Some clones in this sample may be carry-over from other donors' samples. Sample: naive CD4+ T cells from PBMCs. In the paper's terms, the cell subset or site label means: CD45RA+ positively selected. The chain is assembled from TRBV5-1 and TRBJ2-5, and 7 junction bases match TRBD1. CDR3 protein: CASSTTGEEETQYF. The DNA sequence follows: TGCGCCAGCAGTACAACAGGGGAAGAAGAGACCCAGTACTTC.